This TCR beta chain comes out of a study of immune evolution from preneoplasia to lung adenocarcinoma. Broader study findings: Top clone frequencies peaked in normal lung, apparently declining through invasive adenocarcinoma. Clonality was highest in normal lung, lower in later-stage lesions apparently.

The germline V gene encodes CDR1 SGHKS and CDR2 YYEKEE (reference sequence). V lost 5 bases and J lost 3; bases outside the gene matches: 7. The CDR3 has 15 amino acids. Some clones are missing from TCRdb's copy, which holds only in-frame ones; the method was immunoSEQ multiplex PCR. The sample shows roughly 4,800 clones, 85% of them seen only once. Patient tissue came from resections in Japan or China, 2014–2017. Each case's diagnosis was confirmed by two pathologists on H&E. Points on this clone: The antigen is undetermined.

The TCR comes from an older donor with lung adenocarcinoma. Sequencing used FFPE adjacent normal lung tissue. The chain couples TRBV5-5 to TRBJ2-5; 10 bases are shared with TRBD1. The CDR3 DNA reads as TGTGCCAGCAGACCCTGGACAGGGGGGAAAGAGACCCAGTACTTC. This translates into CASRPWTGGKETQYF.